Each of the 30 T cell receptor beta chains below was sequenced from the same sample in a study of cytomegalovirus exposure and HLA in healthy donors. Amplification used 60 Vbeta primers and 13 Jbeta primers. Sequencing used immunoSEQ multiplex PCR; TCRdb keeps in-frame clones, though not all of them. The top ten clones hold 2.5% of a sample with under 200,000 clones, roughly four fifths of them seen once. The specimen sequenced was PBMCs. The source of these receptors is a female donor in good health and CMV-seronegative.

The V gene is TRBV4-2, the J gene TRBJ1-1; 7 bases are shared with TRBD1. CDR3 length equals 13 residues. The V gene end was trimmed by 7 bases and the J gene end by 1 base; junction bases not matched to a gene: 3. Germline V lookup: CDR1 LGHNA, CDR2 YNFKEQ. For the CDR3, the DNA is TGTGCCAGCACGCAGGGGGGGAACACTGAAGCTTTCTTT. Its protein is CASTQGGNTEAFF.

In its sample, this clone was seen a few times. The chain carries TRBV6-1 and TRBJ1-5; D gene ambiguous. The CDR3 contains 15 residues. Between the trimmed V and J ends, which lost 3 bases and 3 bases, there was a span of 12 bases. The V gene's germline CDR1 is MNHNS and CDR2 SASEGT. CDR3 sequence (DNA): TGTGCCAGCAGTGACCCCCAGGCCCCCAATCAGCCCCAGCATTTT. Translated: CASSDPQAPNQPQHF.

The chain joins TRBV4-2 to TRBJ2-1; 7 bases are shared with TRBD2. V shed 0 bases, J shed 5 bases, and the junction held 7 bases outside the gene matches. Germline CDR1 LGHNA, CDR2 YNFKEQ. This CDR3 has 16 amino acids. CDR3: CASSQDFGLADNEQFF. The CDR3 region has the DNA TGTGCCAGCAGCCAAGATTTCGGCCTAGCGGACAATGAGCAGTTCTTC.

CDR3 amino acids: CASRPDRVNTGELFF. For the CDR3, the DNA is TGTGCCAGCAGGCCGGACAGGGTTAACACCGGGGAGCTGTTTTTT. The chain carries TRBV6-5 and TRBJ2-2; 8 bases map to TRBD1. CDR3 length: 15 residues. V was clipped by 6 bases and J by 2 bases; unmatched bases: 5. Germline loops: CDR1 MNHEY, CDR2 SVGAGI.

The CDR3 loop is CASTRGPIEQYF. CDR3 in DNA: TGTGCCAGCACCCGAGGCCCCATCGAGCAGTACTTC. The chain recombines TRBV7-2 with TRBJ2-7; D is ambiguous. The CDR3 spans 12 residues. V was trimmed by 7 bases and J by 6 bases, leaving 13 bases between them. Germline V gene lookup returns CDR1 SGHTA and CDR2 FQGNSA.

In nucleotides, the CDR3 is TGTGCCAGCAGCCAAGATTTCGCGGGGGTCACTGAAGCTTTCTTT. This translates into CASSQDFAGVTEAFF. This chain uses TRBV14 with TRBJ1-1; the D gene is possibly TRBD1 (5 bases). Between the trimmed V and J ends, which lost 0 bases and 4 bases, there was a span of 12 bases. The CDR3 length is 15 residues. Germline-derived CDR1 and CDR2 are SGHDN and FVKESK.

The chain joins TRBV20-1 to TRBJ2-1, with 9 bases that match TRBD2. Trimming removed 7 bases from V and 12 bases from J; junction bases left unmatched: 7. The CDR3 totals 11 residues. Germline values: CDR1 DFQATT, CDR2 SNEGSKA (reference sequence). CDR3 in DNA: TGCAGTGTTCTCAGCGGGAGGACGCAGTTCTTC. It codes for CSVLSGRTQFF.

Turning to this clone: The CDR3 does not end in the conserved phenylalanine or tryptophan, so this is likely a read error. It is unclear where the CDR3 begins or ends on the DNA, so no DNA is shown, and the CDR3 is as TCRdb lists it. This chain links TRBV30 with TRBJ2-7; the table calls TRBD2, which could not be checked here. Germline CDR1 reads GTSNPN; CDR2 reads SVGIG (reference sequence). The CDR3 spans 13 residues, counting both ends. This CDR3 is CAWSSGAGPTRVA.

This clone was seen just once. The rearrangement joins TRBV7-2 to TRBJ2-5, with D perhaps matching TRBD1 (6 bases). Germline values: CDR1 SGHTA, CDR2 FQGNSA. The germline V and J ends were trimmed by 6 bases and 4 bases, with 12 bases remaining between them. This CDR3 has 13 amino acids. As DNA, the CDR3 is TGTGCCAGCAGTAACAGGGTTCGAGAGACCCAGTACTTC. Its protein is CASSNRVRETQYF.

This chain links TRBV27 with TRBJ1-6, with D tentatively TRBD1 (5 bases). The CDR3 sequence is 14 residues long. Germline V gene data show CDR1 as MNHEY and CDR2 as SMNVEV (reference sequence). V shed 5 bases and J shed 8 bases, with 13 bases lying between them. The CDR3 bases are TGTGCCAGCAGTGTCACAGGCCGATATTCACCCCTCCACTTT. It translates to CASSVTGRYSPLHF.

The chain couples TRBV10-3 to TRBJ2-5, with D hard to call. Judging by the DNA end, TRBJ2-7 fits better; the J call may be wrong. CDR3 size: 11 residues. The germline CDR1 and CDR2 sequences are ENHRY and SYGVKD. The CDR3 spells CAISESFEQYF. CDR3 in DNA: TGTGCCATCAGTGAGTCGTTCGAGCAGTACTTC.

V and J are TRBV6-5 and TRBJ1-2; 7 nucleotides agree with TRBD1. This CDR3 comprises 12 residues. J lost 6 bases, V lost 10 bases, and 8 bases had no gene match. Germline loops: CDR1 MNHEY, CDR2 SVGAGI. The CDR3 here is CATRQGSHGYTF. CDR3 nucleotides: TGTGCCACTCGACAGGGAAGTCATGGCTACACCTTC.

This clone was observed a few times. V and J are TRBV4-3 and TRBJ2-2, with D tentatively TRBD1 (5 bases). In germline, CDR1 is LGHNA, CDR2 YSLEER. Trimming removed 3 bases from V and 5 bases from J, with 10 bases in between. The CDR3 spans 14 residues. The CDR3 bases are TGCGCCAGCAGCCACAGGGATGGAACCGGGGAGCTGTTTTTT. Translating gives CASSHRDGTGELFF.

The chain joins TRBV25-1 to TRBJ1-4, with unresolved D. This CDR3 has 13 residues. V dropped 5 bases and J dropped 5 bases, with 9 bases sitting between them. Per germline, CDR1 MGHDK and CDR2 SYGVNS. CDR3 amino acids: CASSRAGNEKLFF. The CDR3 coding sequence is TGTGCCAGCAGTCGGGCGGGGAATGAAAAACTGTTTTTT.

The V and J genes are TRBV27 and TRBJ2-5; D is possibly TRBD1 (6 bases). Per the germline V gene, CDR1 is MNHEY and CDR2 is SMNVEV (reference sequence). Deletions cut 6 bases from V and 5 bases from J, with 19 bases between. There are 15 residues in the CDR3. CDR3 region: CASSTSTGHGETQYF. The CDR3 region has the DNA TGTGCCAGCAGCACATCGACGGGACACGGGGAGACCCAGTACTTC.

V usage is TRBV4-1 and J usage is TRBJ2-1; D gene ambiguous. CDR1 is MGHRA, CDR2 YSYEKL, per germline. There are 15 residues in the CDR3. V lost 0 bases and J lost 12, with 18 bases in between. The CDR3 bases are TGCGCCAGCAGCCAAGATGGGTCGCCCTTTTCTAGGCAGTTCTTC. It specifies CASSQDGSPFSRQFF.

The chain links TRBV27 to TRBJ2-7; 11 nucleotides line up with TRBD1. Germline lookup yields CDR1 MNHEY and CDR2 SMNVEV (reference sequence). The CDR3 loop spans 16 amino acids. V gave up 6 bases and J gave up 2 bases; unmatched junction bases: 9. As DNA, the CDR3 is TGTGCCAGCAGCCTCACACCGGGACAGGGGGCCTACGAGCAGTACTTC. It encodes CASSLTPGQGAYEQYF.

This chain uses TRBV7-2 with TRBJ2-2, with D perhaps TRBD1 (7 bases). V lost 5 bases, J lost 1 base, and 17 bases lay in between. Germline V CDR1 and CDR2: SGHTA, FQGNSA. The CDR3 runs to 17 residues. Here the CDR3 reads CASSPGVRQGNTGELFF. The CDR3 nucleotides read TGTGCCAGCAGCCCGGGGGTCCGACAGGGGAACACCGGGGAGCTGTTTTTT. Full variable domain (remainder filled in from reference TRBV7-2 and TRBJ2-2): GAGVSQSPSNKVTEKGKDVELRCDPISGHTALYWYRQSLGQGLEFLIYFQGNSAPDKSGLPSDRFSAERTGGSVSTLTIQRTQQEDSAVYLCASSPGVRQGNTGELFFGEGSRLTVL.

V gene TRBV29-1 combines with J gene TRBJ2-1; D is perhaps TRBD2 (6 bases). Trimming cost V 7 bases and J 7 bases, with 17 bases left between them. The V gene's germline CDR1 is SQVTM and CDR2 ANQGSEA. The CDR3 consists of 13 residues. The CDR3: CSAPRLVGNEQFF. CDR3 DNA: TGCAGCGCCCCCAGACTAGTAGGGAATGAGCAGTTCTTC.

The table lists this clone with a few counts. The chain couples TRBV4-3 to TRBJ2-3; D might be TRBD2 (5 bases). This CDR3 region has 16 residues. With 1 base removed from V and 4 bases from J, the gap between germline ends came to 15 bases. The germline gives CDR1 LGHNA, CDR2 YSLEER. The CDR3 sequence: CASSQARGRFPDTQYF. The CDR3 coding sequence is TGCGCCAGCAGCCAAGCCCGGGGTAGGTTCCCAGATACGCAGTATTTT.

This clone showed up just once. The rearrangement joins TRBV7-2 to TRBJ2-1; a possible D gene is TRBD1 (6 bases). Germline V gene lookup returns CDR1 SGHTA and CDR2 FQGNSA. Between the trimmed V and J ends, which lost 2 bases and 4 bases, there was a span of 15 bases. The CDR3 runs to 16 residues. In nucleotides, the CDR3 is TGTGCCAGCAGCTTACTGACAGGATTGAAATACAATGAGCAGTTCTTC. This gives the protein CASSLLTGLKYNEQFF.

The V gene is TRBV27, the J gene TRBJ2-2; the D gene is possibly TRBD1 (5 bases). Germline CDR1 reads MNHEY; CDR2 reads SMNVEV (reference sequence). The germline V and J ends were trimmed by 1 base and 1 base, with 7 bases remaining between them. This CDR3 has 15 amino acids. CDR3: CASSLLTVNTGELFF. The CDR3 nucleotides are TGTGCCAGCAGTTTATTGACAGTGAACACCGGGGAGCTGTTTTTT.

Of note for this clone: One end of the junction is discordant with germline, which a read error may explain. The chain carries TRBV5-1 and TRBJ2-7; perhaps TRBD2 as D (6 bases). The CDR3 extends over 17 amino acids. Germline CDR1 reads SGHRS; CDR2 reads YFSETQ. CDR3 bases: TGCGCCAGCAGCTTTGGGGGGTGGGGGTCGACTAACTACGAGCAGTGCTTC. Its protein is CASSFGGWGSTNYEQCF.

A single count supports this clone. This CDR3 is CASSSSVAYNEQFF. The DNA of the CDR3 is TGCGCCAGCAGCTCTTCAGTGGCCTACAATGAGCAGTTCTTC. The chain combines TRBV5-1 with TRBJ2-1; no definite D call. The CDR3 sequence is 14 residues long. V lost 3 bases, J lost 2 bases, and 9 bases lay in between. From germline, CDR1 is SGHRS and CDR2 YFSETQ.

The rearrangement links TRBV2 to TRBJ1-5; 11 nucleotides agree with TRBD1. Germline values: CDR1 SNHLY, CDR2 FYNNEI. The CDR3 covers 15 residues. J was trimmed by 6 bases and V by 6 bases; bases with no gene match: 7. CDR3 protein: CASRGGQGAAQPQHF. The DNA for the CDR3 is TGTGCCAGCAGGGGCGGACAGGGGGCCGCTCAGCCCCAGCATTTT.

The CDR3 spells CASSETGLGTGELFF. CDR3 sequence (DNA): TGTGCCAGCAGCGAGACAGGTTTAGGCACCGGGGAGCTGTTTTTT. The gene calls are TRBV6-1 and TRBJ2-2, with a possible D match to TRBD1 (6 bases). V dropped 6 bases and J dropped 4 bases, with 15 bases sitting between them. This CDR3 is 15 amino acids long. Germline CDR1 reads MNHNS; CDR2 reads SASEGT.

The J gene is TRBJ2-7, the V gene TRBV5-1, with TRBD2 matching 9 bases. The CDR3 consists of 16 residues. J lost 0 bases, V lost 0 bases, and 4 bases had no gene match. Germline V gene sequence: CDR1 SGHRS, CDR2 YFSETQ. This CDR3 reads CASSLASSGTSYEQYF. The CDR3 DNA sequence: TGCGCCAGCAGCTTGGCCTCTAGCGGGACCTCCTACGAGCAGTACTTC. Together with reference TRBV5-1 and TRBJ2-7, the CDR3 gives the full variable domain: KAGVTQTPRYLIKTRGQQVTLSCSPISGHRSVSWYQQTPGQGLQFLFEYFSETQRNKGNFPGRFSGRQFSNSRSEMNVSTLELGDSALYLCASSLASSGTSYEQYFGPGTRLTVT.

This clone was seen once. The chain has TRBV6-6 and TRBJ2-5, with TRBD1 identical over 9 bases. The closer fit of TRBJ2-7 to the DNA end suggests the J call may be wrong. Germline CDR1 and CDR2: MNHNY and SVGAGI (reference sequence). The CDR3 has 14 residues. The CDR3, as DNA: TGTGCCAGCAACTACCGGGACAGGGACCACGAGCAGTACTTC. As protein: CASNYRDRDHEQYF.

Worth noting for this clone: This specimen includes other DNA sequences encoding the same CDR3. The chain recombines TRBV6-5 with TRBJ1-1; D is uncertain. The length of the CDR3 is 14 residues. From germline, CDR1 is MNHEY and CDR2 SVGAGI. The V gene lost 3 bases and the J gene lost 1 base, with 9 bases spanning the gap. Here the CDR3 DNA reads TGTGCCAGCAGTTATCGGACTCGGAACACTGAAGCTTTCTTT. It yields the protein CASSYRTRNTEAFF.

The V call is TRBV7-8, the J call TRBJ2-1; TRBD2 agrees at 9 bases. Germline CDR1 SGHVS, CDR2 FQNEAQ. Trimming took 6 bases from V and 2 from J; bases not matched to a gene: 2. This CDR3 has 14 residues. The CDR3 is CASSRLAAYNEQFF. The CDR3 coding sequence is TGTGCCAGCAGTAGACTAGCGGCCTACAATGAGCAGTTCTTC.